The sequence of this T cell receptor (beta chain) was determined in a study of CD8 T cells in Susac syndrome. This CDR3 has 13 amino acids. V lost 8 bases and J lost 3, with 13 bases in between. Germline loops: CDR1 LNHNV, CDR2 YYDKDF (reference sequence). After extraction with the RNeasy kit, 0.5 to 1 ug of the RNA was reverse transcribed using random hexamers. TCRdb processed the immunoSEQ multiplex PCR reads anew with MiXCR; each CDR3 protein has one entry. The data hold approximately 94,000 distinct CDR3 sequences, with about 95% observed a single time. Sequencing was done on a sample of CD8+ T cells from PBMCs. The clonotype was recovered from a human donor with Susac syndrome. The J gene is TRBJ2-5, the V gene TRBV15; tentatively, D is TRBD2 (6 bases). The CDR3 nucleotides are TGTGCCACCGGGGAGGTTGCCGAAGAGACCCAGTACTTC. It is translated as CATGEVAEETQYF.